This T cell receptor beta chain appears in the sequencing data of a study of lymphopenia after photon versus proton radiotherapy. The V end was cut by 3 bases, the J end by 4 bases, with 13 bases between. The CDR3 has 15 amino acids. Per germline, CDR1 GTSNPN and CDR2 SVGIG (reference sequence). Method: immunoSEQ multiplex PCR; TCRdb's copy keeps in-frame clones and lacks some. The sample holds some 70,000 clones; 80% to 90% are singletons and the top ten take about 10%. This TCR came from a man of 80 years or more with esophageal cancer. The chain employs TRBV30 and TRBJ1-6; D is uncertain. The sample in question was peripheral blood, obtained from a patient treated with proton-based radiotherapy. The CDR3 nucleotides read TGTGCCTGGAGCCTGGCCGTGGGGTATAATTCACCCCTCCACTTT. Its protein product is CAWSLAVGYNSPLHF.